This T cell receptor (beta chain) was identified during a study of cytomegalovirus exposure and HLA in healthy donors. This CDR3 spans 15 amino acids. Germline-derived CDR1 and CDR2 are SNHLY and FYNNEI. After removal of 7 bases from V and 6 bases from J, the junction contained 12 bases not matched to a gene. Both 60 Vbeta primers and 13 Jbeta primers went into the PCR. Here immunoSEQ multiplex PCR was the method, and the copy in TCRdb shows in-frame clones only, minus some. The sample has roughly 86,000 clones; about 70% are singletons. This rearrangement joins TRBV2 to TRBJ2-1; TRBD2 matches at 7 bases. The sample was PBMCs. The origin of this receptor is a man aged 55 to 70 in good health and CMV-seronegative. The CDR3 nucleotides read TGTGCCAGCAACTTGCTAGCGGTCTTGGGCAATGAGCAGTTCTTC. It is translated as CASNLLAVLGNEQFF.